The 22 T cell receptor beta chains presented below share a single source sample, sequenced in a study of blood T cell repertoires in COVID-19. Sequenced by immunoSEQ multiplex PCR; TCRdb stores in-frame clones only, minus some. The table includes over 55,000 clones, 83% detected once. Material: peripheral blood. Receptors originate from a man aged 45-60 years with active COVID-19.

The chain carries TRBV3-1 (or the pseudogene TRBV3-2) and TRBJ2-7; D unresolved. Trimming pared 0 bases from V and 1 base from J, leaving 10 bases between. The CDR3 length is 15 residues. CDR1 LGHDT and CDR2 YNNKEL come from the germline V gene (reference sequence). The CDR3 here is CASSQERRISYEQYF. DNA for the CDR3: TGTGCCAGCAGCCAAGAGCGGCGTATTTCCTACGAGCAGTACTTC.

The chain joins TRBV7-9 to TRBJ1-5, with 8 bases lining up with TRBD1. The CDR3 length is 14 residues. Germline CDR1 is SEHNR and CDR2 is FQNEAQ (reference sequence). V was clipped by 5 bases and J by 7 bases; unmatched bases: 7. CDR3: CASSRGQEGQPQHF. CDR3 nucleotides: TGTGCCAGCAGCCGGGGACAGGAAGGGCAGCCCCAGCATTTT.

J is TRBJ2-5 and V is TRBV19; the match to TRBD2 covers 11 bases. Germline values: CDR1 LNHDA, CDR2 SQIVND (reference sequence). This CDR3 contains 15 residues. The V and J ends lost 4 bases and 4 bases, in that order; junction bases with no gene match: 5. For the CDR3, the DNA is TGTGCCAGTAGTACCCAAGGACTAGCGGGAGAGACCCAGTACTTC. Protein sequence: CASSTQGLAGETQYF.

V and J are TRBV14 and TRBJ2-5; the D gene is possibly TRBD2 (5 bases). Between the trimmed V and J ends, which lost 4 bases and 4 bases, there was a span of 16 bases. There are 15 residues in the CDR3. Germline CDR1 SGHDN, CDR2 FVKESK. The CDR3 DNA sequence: TGTGCCAGCAGCCTATCGCTCGGAGGTGGAGAGACCCAGTACTTC. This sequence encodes CASSLSLGGGETQYF. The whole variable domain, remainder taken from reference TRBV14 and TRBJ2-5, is EAGVTQFPSHSVIEKGQTVTLRCDPISGHDNLYWYRRVMGKEIKFLLHFVKESKQDESGMPNNRFLAERTGGTYSTLKVQPAELEDSGVYFCASSLSLGGGETQYFGPGTRLLVL.

CDR3 in DNA: TGTGCCAGTAGTCCCATATCCGGGACTGAAGCTTTCTTT. Translated: CASSPISGTEAFF. The chain links TRBV19 to TRBJ1-1; D gene ambiguous. From germline, CDR1 is LNHDA and CDR2 SQIVND (reference sequence). The V end lost 5 bases, the J end lost 5 bases, and 12 bases lay between the germline ends. This CDR3 has 13 residues.

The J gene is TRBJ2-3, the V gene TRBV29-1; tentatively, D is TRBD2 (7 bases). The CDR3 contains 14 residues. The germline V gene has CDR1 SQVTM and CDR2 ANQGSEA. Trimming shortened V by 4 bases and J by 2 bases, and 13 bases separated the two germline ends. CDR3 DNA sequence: TGCAGCGTTGGGGGGGGCGCGGACACAGATACGCAGTATTTT. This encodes CSVGGGADTDTQYF.

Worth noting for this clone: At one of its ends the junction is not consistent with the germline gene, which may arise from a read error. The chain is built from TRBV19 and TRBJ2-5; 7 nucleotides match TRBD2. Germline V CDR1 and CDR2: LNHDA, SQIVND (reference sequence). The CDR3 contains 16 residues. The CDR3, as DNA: TGTGTCAGTAGTATCCGCGGGGGAGAACTCCAAGAGACCCAGTACTTC. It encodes CVSSIRGGELQETQYF.

This chain's CDR3 is CASSSQPTGGNTEAFF. CDR3 nucleotides: TGCGCCAGCAGCTCACAGCCGACAGGTGGGAACACTGAAGCTTTCTTT. The chain links TRBV5-1 to TRBJ1-1; perhaps TRBD1 as D (6 bases). The germline V gene has CDR1 SGHRS and CDR2 YFSETQ. V was pared by 3 bases and J by 1 base, with 16 bases between. The CDR3 is made up of 16 amino acids.

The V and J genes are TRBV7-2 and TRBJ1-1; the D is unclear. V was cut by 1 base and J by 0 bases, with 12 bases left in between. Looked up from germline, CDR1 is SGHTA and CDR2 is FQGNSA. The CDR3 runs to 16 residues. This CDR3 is CASSLGAGLMNTEAFF. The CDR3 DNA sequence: TGTGCCAGCAGCTTAGGGGCAGGACTTATGAACACTGAAGCTTTCTTT.

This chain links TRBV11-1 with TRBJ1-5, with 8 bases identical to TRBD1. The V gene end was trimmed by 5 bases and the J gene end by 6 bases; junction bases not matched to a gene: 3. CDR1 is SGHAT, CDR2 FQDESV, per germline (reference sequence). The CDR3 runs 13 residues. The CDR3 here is CASSQDRAQPQHF. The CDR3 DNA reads TGTGCCAGCAGCCAGGACAGGGCTCAGCCCCAGCATTTT.

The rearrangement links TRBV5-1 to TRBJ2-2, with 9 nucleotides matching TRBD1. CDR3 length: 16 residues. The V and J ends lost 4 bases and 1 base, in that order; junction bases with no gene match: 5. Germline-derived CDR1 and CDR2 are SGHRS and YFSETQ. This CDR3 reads CASSLAGQGNTGELFF. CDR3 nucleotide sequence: TGCGCCAGCAGCCTGGCGGGACAGGGGAACACCGGGGAGCTGTTTTTT.

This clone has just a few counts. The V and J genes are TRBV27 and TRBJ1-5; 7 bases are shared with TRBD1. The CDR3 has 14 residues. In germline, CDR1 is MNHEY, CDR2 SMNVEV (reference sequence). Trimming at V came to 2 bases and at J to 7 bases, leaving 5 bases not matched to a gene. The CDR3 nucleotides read TGTGCCAGCAGTTTAACAGGGGTGGGCCAGCCCCAGCATTTT. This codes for CASSLTGVGQPQHF.

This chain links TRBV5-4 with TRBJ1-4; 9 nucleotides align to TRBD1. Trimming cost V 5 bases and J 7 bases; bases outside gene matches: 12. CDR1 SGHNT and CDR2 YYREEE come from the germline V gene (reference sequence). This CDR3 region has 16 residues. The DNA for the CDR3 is TGTGCCAGCAGATCTCAGCCGGGACAGGGAAGTGAAAAACTGTTTTTT. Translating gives CASRSQPGQGSEKLFF.

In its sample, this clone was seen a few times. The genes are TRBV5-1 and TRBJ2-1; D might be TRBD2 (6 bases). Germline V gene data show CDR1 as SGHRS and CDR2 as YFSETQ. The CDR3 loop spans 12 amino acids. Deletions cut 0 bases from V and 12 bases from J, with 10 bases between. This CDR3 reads CASSLERERQFF. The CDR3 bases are TGCGCCAGCAGCTTGGAACGGGAGAGGCAGTTCTTC.

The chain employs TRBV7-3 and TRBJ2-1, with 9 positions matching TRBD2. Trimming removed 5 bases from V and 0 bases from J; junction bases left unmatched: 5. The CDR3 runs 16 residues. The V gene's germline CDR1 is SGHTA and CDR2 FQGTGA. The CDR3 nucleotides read TGTGCCAGCAGCCAATTAGCGGGAGCCTCCTACAATGAGCAGTTCTTC. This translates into CASSQLAGASYNEQFF.

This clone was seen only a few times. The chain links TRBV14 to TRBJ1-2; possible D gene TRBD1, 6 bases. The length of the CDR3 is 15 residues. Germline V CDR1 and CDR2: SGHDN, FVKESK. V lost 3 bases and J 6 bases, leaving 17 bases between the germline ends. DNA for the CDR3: TGTGCCAGCAGCCAGGCACAGGGTCCCTCGGATGGCTACACCTTC. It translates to CASSQAQGPSDGYTF.

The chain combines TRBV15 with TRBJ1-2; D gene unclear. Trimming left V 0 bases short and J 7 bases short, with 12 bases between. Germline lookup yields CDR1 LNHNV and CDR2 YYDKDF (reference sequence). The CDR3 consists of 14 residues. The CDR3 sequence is CATSRDRAAGGYTF. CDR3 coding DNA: TGTGCCACCAGCAGAGATCGGGCCGCGGGTGGCTACACCTTC. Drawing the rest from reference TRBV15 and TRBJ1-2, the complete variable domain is DAMVIQNPRYQVTQFGKPVTLSCSQTLNHNVMYWYQQKSSQAPKLLFHYYDKDFNNEADTPDNFQSRRPNTSFCFLDIRSPGLGDTAMYLCATSRDRAAGGYTFGSGTRLTVV.

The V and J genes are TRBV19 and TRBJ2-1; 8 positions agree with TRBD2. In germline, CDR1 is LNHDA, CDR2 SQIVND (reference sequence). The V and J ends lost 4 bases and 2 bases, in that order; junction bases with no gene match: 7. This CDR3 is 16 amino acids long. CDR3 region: CASSSPGLDTYNEQFF. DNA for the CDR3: TGTGCCAGTAGTAGCCCGGGACTAGACACCTACAATGAGCAGTTCTTC.

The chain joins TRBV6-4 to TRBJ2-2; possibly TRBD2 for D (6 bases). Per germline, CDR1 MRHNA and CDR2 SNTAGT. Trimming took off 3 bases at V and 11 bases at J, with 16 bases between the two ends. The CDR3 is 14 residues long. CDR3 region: CASSDGGAGGELFF. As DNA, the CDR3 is TGTGCCAGCAGTGATGGCGGGGCCGGCGGTGAGCTGTTTTTT.

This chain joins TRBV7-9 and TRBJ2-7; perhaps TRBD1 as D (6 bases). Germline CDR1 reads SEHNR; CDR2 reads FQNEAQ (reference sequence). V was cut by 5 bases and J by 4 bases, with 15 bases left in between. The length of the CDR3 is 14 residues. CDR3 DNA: TGTGCCAGCAGCCGACCGGACAGAAAATACGAGCAGTACTTC. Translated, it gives CASSRPDRKYEQYF.

The CDR3, as DNA: TGTGCCAGCTCGAATTTCGGGGGTGTAGCCAGCTCCTACAATGAGCAGTTCTTC. This encodes CASSNFGGVASSYNEQFF. The chain is built from TRBV18 and TRBJ2-1, with a weak D call TRBD2 (6 bases). V shed 6 bases and J shed 0 bases, with 21 bases lying between them. The CDR3 spans 18 residues. Germline values: CDR1 KGHSH, CDR2 LQKENI.

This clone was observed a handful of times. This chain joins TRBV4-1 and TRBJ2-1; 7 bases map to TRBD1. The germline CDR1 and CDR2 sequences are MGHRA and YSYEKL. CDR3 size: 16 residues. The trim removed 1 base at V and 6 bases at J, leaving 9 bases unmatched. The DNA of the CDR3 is TGCGCCAGCAGCCAAGGAGGGGGACAGCTCCGCAATGAGCAGTTCTTC. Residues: CASSQGGGQLRNEQFF.